These T cell receptor beta chains were read from a single sample in a study of Ad26.COV2.S vaccination and SARS-CoV-2 variants. TCRdb's table, derived via immunoSEQ multiplex PCR, lists solely in-frame clones and lacks some. This table holds some 250,000 clones, approximately 90% found once. Specimen: peripheral blood, collected in a trial of Ad26.COV2.S vaccine versus placebo. These receptors came from a person aged 18-65 years who received the Ad26.COV2.S COVID-19 vaccine or a placebo. CDR3s include the opening cysteine and the closing phenylalanine or tryptophan. The D gene is left open where the match is weak. A row's size may be missing; if present it is once, few, many or a size class.

cdr3_length	v_call	d_call	clone_size	j_call	cdr3_nt	cdr3_aa
17	TRBV7-2	.	.	TRBJ2-3	TGTGCCAGCAGCTTAGCGGGGTTTGGCAGGGGCACAGATACGCAGTATTTT	CASSLAGFGRGTDTQYF
13	TRBV15	.	.	TRBJ2-1	TGTGCCACCAGCAGCAAGTTGGGGAATGAGCAGTTCTTC	CATSSKLGNEQFF
14	TRBV6-2/TRBV6-3	.	.	TRBJ2-7	TGTGCCAGCAGTTCCAACAGGGAAACCTACGAGCAGTACTTC	CASSSNRETYEQYF
14	TRBV6-6	.	.	TRBJ1-3	TGTGCCAGCAGTTTGGACGGTTCTGGAAACACCATATATTTT	CASSLDGSGNTIYF
14	TRBV6-5	TRBD1	.	TRBJ2-7	TGTGCCAGCAGTCGGACAGGGCTACTATACGAGCAGTACTTC	CASSRTGLLYEQYF
14	TRBV28	.	.	TRBJ2-7	TGTGCCAGCAGGGTACAGGGTAGCTCCTACGAGCAGTACTTC	CASRVQGSSYEQYF
16	TRBV7-9	.	.	TRBJ2-2	TGTGCCAGCAGCTTAGCGGGACTGAAGAACACCGGGGAGCTGTTTTTT	CASSLAGLKNTGELFF
14	TRBV29-1	.	.	TRBJ2-5	TGCAGCGTTGATCGCGGCAGACTCCAAGAGACCCAGTACTTC	CSVDRGRLQETQYF
15	TRBV4-3	.	.	TRBJ1-2	TGCGCCAGCAGCCAAGGTTACAGGGATTCCTATGGCTACACCTTC	CASSQGYRDSYGYTF
14	TRBV3-1/TRBV3-2	.	.	TRBJ2-7	TGTGCCAGCAGCCAAGAGAGGGAGAGCTACGAGCAGTACTTC	CASSQERESYEQYF
14	TRBV6-5	TRBD1	.	TRBJ2-7	TGTGCCAGCAGTTCACAGGGGGGAGCCTACGAGCAGTACTTC	CASSSQGGAYEQYF
15	TRBV7-6	TRBD2	.	TRBJ2-3	TGTGCCAGCAGCCCGGCTAGCGGGTTCACAGATACGCAGTATTTT	CASSPASGFTDTQYF
14	TRBV27	.	.	TRBJ1-1	TGTGCCACCCCGTCAGGACTCCGGGACACTGAAGCTTTCTTT	CATPSGLRDTEAFF
15	TRBV6-1	.	.	TRBJ1-1	TGTGCCAGCAGTGAAGACATAGGGTATAACACTGAAGCTTTCTTT	CASSEDIGYNTEAFF
15	TRBV27	.	few	TRBJ2-1	TGTGCCAGCAGTCTTCCCGGGACGCCCGGAGGTGAGCAGTTCTTC	CASSLPGTPGGEQFF
16	TRBV4-1	.	.	TRBJ2-2	TGCGCCAGCAGCCAGGAGACAGGTATCGGGGCCGGGGAGCTGTTTTTT	CASSQETGIGAGELFF
16	TRBV28	.	.	TRBJ2-2	TGTGCCAGCAGTTTAGCCAGCGGGTTAACCACCGGGGAGCTGTTTTTT	CASSLASGLTTGELFF
12	TRBV12-3/TRBV12-4	.	.	TRBJ2-1	TGTGCCAGCAGCGCCGACCGGAATGAGCAGTTCTTC	CASSADRNEQFF
16	TRBV7-2	TRBD2	.	TRBJ2-1	TGTGCCAGCAGCTTCCTAGCGGCTAGCTCCTACAATGAGCAGTTCTTC	CASSFLAASSYNEQFF
14	TRBV7-3	.	.	TRBJ2-5	TGTGCCAGCAGCTTACAAGGCGGGTCTAACGCCCAGTACTTC	CASSLQGGSNAQYF
19	TRBV19	TRBD2	.	TRBJ2-3	TGTGCCAGTAGTACCTCCCGGACTAGCGGGCCTTGGGGCACAGATACGCAGTATTTT	CASSTSRTSGPWGTDTQYF
16	TRBV7-9	TRBD1	.	TRBJ1-3	TGTGCCAGCAGCCCGGGGGTCGGGACAGCGGGAGACACCATATATTTT	CASSPGVGTAGDTIYF
17	TRBV9	TRBD2	.	TRBJ2-5	TGTGCCAGCAGCGAGGGGACTAGCGGGGGGTCAAGAGAGGCCCAGTACTTC	CASSEGTSGGSREAQYF
13	TRBV19	.	.	TRBJ1-5	TGTGCCAGTAGTATAAGGGGTTATCAGCCCCAGCATTTT	CASSIRGYQPQHF
15	TRBV5-1	.	.	TRBJ2-5	TGCGCCAGCAGCCTGCGCCGGGGGGCGCATGAGACCCAGTACTTC	CASSLRRGAHETQYF
15	TRBV7-2	.	.	TRBJ2-1	TGTGCCAGCAGCTCAAGGAAGTATACTGGGGATGAGCAGTTCTTC	CASSSRKYTGDEQFF
16	TRBV20-1	TRBD2	.	TRBJ2-2	TGCAGTGCTAGTGCGGTAGCGGGAGGCACCGCCCCGGGGCTGTTTTTT	CSASAVAGGTAPGLFF
14	TRBV11-3	.	.	TRBJ2-2	TGTGCCAGCAGCTTAGGTGGGGGCACCGGGGAGCTGTTTTTT	CASSLGGGTGELFF
14	TRBV6-2/TRBV6-3	TRBD2	once	TRBJ2-5	TGTGCCAGCAGTCACGGACTAGTCCAAGAGACCCAGTACTTC	CASSHGLVQETQYF
14	TRBV5-6	.	.	TRBJ2-3	TGTGCCAGCAGCTTTGGACCCGGCACAGATACGCAGTATTTT	CASSFGPGTDTQYF
16	TRBV3-1/TRBV3-2	.	once	TRBJ1-1	TGTGCCAGCAGCCAAGTCCCCGGAGCATTGAACACTGAAGCTTTCTTT	CASSQVPGALNTEAFF
16	TRBV18	TRBD1	.	TRBJ1-6	TGTGCCAGCTCAGTTTACAGGGGGGATTTTAATTCACCCCTCCACTTT	CASSVYRGDFNSPLHF
16	TRBV19	TRBD1	.	TRBJ1-3	TGTGCCAGTAGGACCGGGACAGGGGGCTCTGGAAACACCATATATTTT	CASRTGTGGSGNTIYF
14	TRBV10-3	TRBD1	.	TRBJ1-5	TGTGCCATGGGGACAGGGGGCTTTGATCAGCCCCAGCATTTT	CAMGTGGFDQPQHF
14	TRBV5-1	TRBD1	.	TRBJ1-2	TGCGCCAGCAGCTTGGGACAGGGAAGCTATGGCTACACCTTC	CASSLGQGSYGYTF
19	TRBV3-1/TRBV3-2	TRBD2	.	TRBJ2-1	TGTGCCAGCAGCCAAGGGACTAGCGGGGGGCCTAGCTCCTACAATGAGCAGTTCTTC	CASSQGTSGGPSSYNEQFF
16	TRBV6-1	.	.	TRBJ2-3	TGTGCCAGCAGTGACTTGCGGTGGGTGGGCACAGATACGCAGTATTTT	CASSDLRWVGTDTQYF
17	TRBV2	TRBD1	.	TRBJ2-2	TGTGCCAGCAGTCTTCTAAGCCCGGACAGGGTGACCGGGGAGCTGTTTTTT	CASSLLSPDRVTGELFF
18	TRBV11-2	TRBD1	.	TRBJ1-4	TGTGCCAGCAGCTTAGTAGGGACAGGGGGTCTAACTAATGAAAAACTGTTTTTT	CASSLVGTGGLTNEKLFF
13	TRBV5-4	.	.	TRBJ2-5	TGTGCCAGCAGCCCCGAACCCCAAGAGACCCAGTACTTC	CASSPEPQETQYF
13	TRBV6-1	.	.	TRBJ1-1	TGTGCCAGCAGTGAAGCCTCTGGTACCGCGGCTTTCTTT	CASSEASGTAAFF
14	TRBV6-6	.	once	TRBJ1-2	TGTGCCAGCAGTAATCGACAGGATGTCTATGGCTACACCTTC	CASSNRQDVYGYTF
15	TRBV30	TRBD2	few	TRBJ2-2	TGTGCCTGTGCTAGCGGGACAACCCAGGCCGGGGAGCTGTTTTTT	CACASGTTQAGELFF
14	TRBV5-1	TRBD1	.	TRBJ2-1	TGCGCCAGCAGAAGGACAGGGGCTGCCAATGAGCAGTTCTTC	CASRRTGAANEQFF
10	TRBV12-3/TRBV12-4	.	.	TRBJ2-3	TGTGCCAGCAAAATAGATACGCAGTATTTT	CASKIDTQYF
15	TRBV15	.	few	TRBJ1-1	TGTGCCACCAGCAGCGAAACTGGTGGTTGGACTGAAGCTTTCTTT	CATSSETGGWTEAFF
13	TRBV28	.	few	TRBJ1-1	TGTGCCAGCCATCCAGCCATGAACACTGAAGCTTTCTTT	CASHPAMNTEAFF
13	TRBV7-6	.	once	TRBJ1-1	TGTGCCAGCAGCGCAGTATTGAACACTGAAGCTTTCTTT	CASSAVLNTEAFF
20	TRBV9	TRBD1	.	TRBJ2-6	TGTGCCAGCAGCGTAGGGGTGAGGGACAGGGGGCTGACTGGGGCCAACGTCCTGACTTTC	CASSVGVRDRGLTGANVLTF
15	TRBV19	.	.	TRBJ1-6	TGTGCCAGTAGTATAAGTGCTCGCTATAATTCACCCCTCCACTTT	CASSISARYNSPLHF
14	TRBV29-1	.	.	TRBJ2-5	TGCAGCGTTGTTGGCAGCCGGTACCAAGAGACCCAGTACTTC	CSVVGSRYQETQYF
15	TRBV24-1	.	.	TRBJ2-1	TGTGCCACCAGTGATGGGTGGAGCTCCTACAATGAGCAGTTCTTC	CATSDGWSSYNEQFF
15	TRBV5-1	TRBD1	.	TRBJ1-1	TGCGCCAGCAACCCTCAAGGGGGCCAGAACACTGAAGCTTTCTTT	CASNPQGGQNTEAFF
16	TRBV11-2	TRBD1	.	TRBJ1-1	TGTGCCAGCAGCTTACCTTTTGGGACAGGGGCCACTGAAGCTTTCTTT	CASSLPFGTGATEAFF
13	TRBV19	.	many	TRBJ1-6	TGTGCCAGTAGTGCGAAGGGGGACGTCCCCCTCCACTTT	CASSAKGDVPLHF
14	TRBV7-2	TRBD1	.	TRBJ1-6	TGTGCCAGCAGCTCCGGGACAGGGAACTCACCCCTCCACTTT	CASSSGTGNSPLHF
14	TRBV30	.	.	TRBJ2-4	TGTGCCTGGAGCTACGGGACGGGAGAAAACATTCAGTACTTC	CAWSYGTGENIQYF
14	TRBV6-2/TRBV6-3	TRBD1	once	TRBJ1-1	TGTGCCAGCAGTTACACAGGGGGTAACACTGAAGCTTTCTTT	CASSYTGGNTEAFF
14	TRBV7-3	.	once	TRBJ2-3	TGTGCCAGCAGCCCATCGGGGGGCACAGATACGCAGTATTTT	CASSPSGGTDTQYF